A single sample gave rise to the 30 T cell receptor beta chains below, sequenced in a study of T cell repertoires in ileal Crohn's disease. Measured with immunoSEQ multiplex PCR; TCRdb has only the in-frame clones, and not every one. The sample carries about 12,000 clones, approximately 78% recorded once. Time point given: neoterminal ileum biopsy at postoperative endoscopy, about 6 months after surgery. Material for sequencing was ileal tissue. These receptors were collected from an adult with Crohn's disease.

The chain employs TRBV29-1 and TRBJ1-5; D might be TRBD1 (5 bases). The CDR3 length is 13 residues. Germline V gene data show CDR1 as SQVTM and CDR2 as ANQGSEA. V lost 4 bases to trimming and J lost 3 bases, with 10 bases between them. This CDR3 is CSVAGAVNQPQHF. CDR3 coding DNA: TGCAGCGTTGCTGGGGCAGTCAATCAGCCCCAGCATTTT.

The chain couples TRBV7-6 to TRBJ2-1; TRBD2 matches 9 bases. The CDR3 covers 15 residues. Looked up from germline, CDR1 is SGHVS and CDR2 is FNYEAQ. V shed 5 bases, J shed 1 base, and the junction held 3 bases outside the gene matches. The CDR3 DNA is TGTGCCAGCAGCCCGGGACTAGCTTCCTACAATGAGCAGTTCTTC. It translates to CASSPGLASYNEQFF.

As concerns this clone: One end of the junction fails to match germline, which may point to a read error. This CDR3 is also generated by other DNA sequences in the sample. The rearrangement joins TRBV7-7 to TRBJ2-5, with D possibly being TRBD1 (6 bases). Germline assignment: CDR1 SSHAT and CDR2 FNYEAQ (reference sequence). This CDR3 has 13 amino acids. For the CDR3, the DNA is TGTGCTAGCAGCTTAGACAGGCAAGAGACCCAGTACTTC. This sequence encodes CASSLDRQETQYF.

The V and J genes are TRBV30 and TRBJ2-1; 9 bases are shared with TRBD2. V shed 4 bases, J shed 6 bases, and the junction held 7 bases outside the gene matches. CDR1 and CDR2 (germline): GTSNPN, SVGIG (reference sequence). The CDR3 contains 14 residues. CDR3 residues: CAWNRLAGSNEQFF. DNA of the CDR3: TGTGCCTGGAATAGGCTAGCGGGGTCCAATGAGCAGTTCTTC.

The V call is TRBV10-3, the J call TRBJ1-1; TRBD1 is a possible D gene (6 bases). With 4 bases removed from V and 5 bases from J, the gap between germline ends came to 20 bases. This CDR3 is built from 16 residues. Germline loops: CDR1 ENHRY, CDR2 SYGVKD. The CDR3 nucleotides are TGTGCCATCAGTGGGGAGTTCCCCCTCAGGGGAACTGAAGCTTTCTTT. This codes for CAISGEFPLRGTEAFF.

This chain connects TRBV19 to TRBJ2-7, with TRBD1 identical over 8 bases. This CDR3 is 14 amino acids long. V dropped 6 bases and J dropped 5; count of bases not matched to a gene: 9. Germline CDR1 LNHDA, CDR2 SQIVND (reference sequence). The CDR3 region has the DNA TGTGCCAGTAGCCGTCGGACAGGGTTGGACGAGCAGTACTTC. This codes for CASSRRTGLDEQYF. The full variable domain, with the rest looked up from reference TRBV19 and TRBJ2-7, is DGGITQSPKYLFRKEGQNVTLSCEQNLNHDAMYWYRQDPGQGLRLIYYSQIVNDFQKGDIAEGYSVSREKKESFPLTVTSAQKNPTAFYLCASSRRTGLDEQYFGPGTRLTVT.

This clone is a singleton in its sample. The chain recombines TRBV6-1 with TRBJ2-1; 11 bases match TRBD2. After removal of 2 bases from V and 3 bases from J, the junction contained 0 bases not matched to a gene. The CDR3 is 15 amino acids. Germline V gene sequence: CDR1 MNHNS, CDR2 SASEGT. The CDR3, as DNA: TGTGCCAGCAGTGAACTAGCGGGGGGCTACAATGAGCAGTTCTTC. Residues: CASSELAGGYNEQFF.

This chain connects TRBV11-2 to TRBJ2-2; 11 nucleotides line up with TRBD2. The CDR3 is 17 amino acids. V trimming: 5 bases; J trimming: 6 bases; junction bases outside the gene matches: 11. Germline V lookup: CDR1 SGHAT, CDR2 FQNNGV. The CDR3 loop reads CASSPLLDSGRAGELFF. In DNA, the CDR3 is TGTGCCAGCAGCCCTCTTTTAGATAGCGGGAGGGCCGGGGAGCTGTTTTTT. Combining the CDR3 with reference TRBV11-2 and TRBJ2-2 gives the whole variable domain EAGVAQSPRYKIIEKRQSVAFWCNPISGHATLYWYQQILGQGPKLLIQFQNNGVVDDSQLPKDRFSAERLKGVDSTLKIQPAKLEDSAVYLCASSPLLDSGRAGELFFGEGSRLTVL.

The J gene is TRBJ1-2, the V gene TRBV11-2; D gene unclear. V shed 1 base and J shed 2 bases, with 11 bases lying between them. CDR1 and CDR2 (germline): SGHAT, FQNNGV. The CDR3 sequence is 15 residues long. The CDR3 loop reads CASSLAGSTNYGYTF. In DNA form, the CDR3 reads TGTGCCAGCAGCTTAGCAGGCAGCACGAACTATGGCTACACCTTC.

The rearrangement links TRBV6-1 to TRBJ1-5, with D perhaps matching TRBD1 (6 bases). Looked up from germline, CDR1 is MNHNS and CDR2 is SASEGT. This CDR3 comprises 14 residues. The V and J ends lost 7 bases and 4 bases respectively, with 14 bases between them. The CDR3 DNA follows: TGTGCCAGCACAACAGGGAATAGGAATCAGCCCCAGCATTTT. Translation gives CASTTGNRNQPQHF.

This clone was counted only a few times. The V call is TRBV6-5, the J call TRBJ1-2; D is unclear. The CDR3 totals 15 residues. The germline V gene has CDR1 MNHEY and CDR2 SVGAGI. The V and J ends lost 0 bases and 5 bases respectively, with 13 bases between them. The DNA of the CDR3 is TGTGCCAGCAGTTACTCTACGACACCTCGATATGGCTACACCTTC. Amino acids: CASSYSTTPRYGYTF.

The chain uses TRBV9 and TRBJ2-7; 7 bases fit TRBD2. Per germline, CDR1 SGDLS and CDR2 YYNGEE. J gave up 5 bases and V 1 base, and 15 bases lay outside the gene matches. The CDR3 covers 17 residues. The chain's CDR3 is CASSVSPLWGGGNEQYF. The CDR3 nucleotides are TGTGCCAGCAGCGTAAGCCCCCTTTGGGGGGGAGGCAACGAGCAGTACTTC.

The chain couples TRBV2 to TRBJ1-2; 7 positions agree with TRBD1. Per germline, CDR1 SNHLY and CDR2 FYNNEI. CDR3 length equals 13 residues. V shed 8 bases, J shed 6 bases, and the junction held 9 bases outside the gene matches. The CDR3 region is CASRTGARDGYTF. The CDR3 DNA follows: TGTGCCAGCCGCACAGGGGCGAGAGATGGCTACACCTTC.

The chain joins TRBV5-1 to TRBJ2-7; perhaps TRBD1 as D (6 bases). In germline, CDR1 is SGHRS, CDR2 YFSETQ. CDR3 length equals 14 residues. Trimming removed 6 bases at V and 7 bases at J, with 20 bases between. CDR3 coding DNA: TGCGCCAGCACCCTAATACAGGGATCGGGGGAGCAGTACTTC. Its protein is CASTLIQGSGEQYF.

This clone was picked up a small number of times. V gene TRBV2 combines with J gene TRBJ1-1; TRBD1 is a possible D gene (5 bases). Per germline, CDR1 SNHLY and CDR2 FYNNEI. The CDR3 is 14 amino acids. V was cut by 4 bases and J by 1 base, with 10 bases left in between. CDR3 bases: TGTGCCAGCAGTGTGAGACAGACGAACACTGAAGCTTTCTTT. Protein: CASSVRQTNTEAFF.

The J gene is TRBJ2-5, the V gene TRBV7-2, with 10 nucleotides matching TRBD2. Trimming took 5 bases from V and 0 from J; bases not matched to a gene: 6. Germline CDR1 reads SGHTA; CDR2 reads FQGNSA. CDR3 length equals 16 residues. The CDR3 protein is CASSRKAGGYQETQYF. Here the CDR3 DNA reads TGTGCCAGCAGCCGAAAAGCGGGGGGGTACCAAGAGACCCAGTACTTC. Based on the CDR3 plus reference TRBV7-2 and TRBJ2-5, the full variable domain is GAGVSQSPSNKVTEKGKDVELRCDPISGHTALYWYRQSLGQGLEFLIYFQGNSAPDKSGLPSDRFSAERTGGSVSTLTIQRTQQEDSAVYLCASSRKAGGYQETQYFGPGTRLLVL.

The CDR3 nucleotides are TGTGCCAGCAGCTTCCGGGACAGGGGGCCTTTTAGAGGCTACACCTTC. This encodes CASSFRDRGPFRGYTF. The chain joins TRBV14 to TRBJ1-2, with 12 positions matching TRBD1. The germline V gene has CDR1 SGHDN and CDR2 FVKESK. Trimming removed 5 bases from V and 8 bases from J; junction bases left unmatched: 12. The CDR3 consists of 16 residues.

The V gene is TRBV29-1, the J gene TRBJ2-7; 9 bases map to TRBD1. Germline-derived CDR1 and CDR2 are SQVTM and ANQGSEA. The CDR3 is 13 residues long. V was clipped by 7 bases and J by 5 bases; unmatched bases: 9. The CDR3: CSAAGDRDNEQYF. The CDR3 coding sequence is TGCAGCGCCGCCGGGGACAGGGATAACGAGCAGTACTTC.

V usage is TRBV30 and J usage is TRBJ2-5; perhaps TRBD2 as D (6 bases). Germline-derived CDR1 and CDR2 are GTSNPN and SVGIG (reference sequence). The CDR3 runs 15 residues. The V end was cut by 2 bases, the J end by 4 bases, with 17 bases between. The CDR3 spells CAWSPGGASLETQYF. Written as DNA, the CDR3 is TGTGCCTGGAGTCCAGGAGGGGCTAGCCTAGAGACCCAGTACTTC.

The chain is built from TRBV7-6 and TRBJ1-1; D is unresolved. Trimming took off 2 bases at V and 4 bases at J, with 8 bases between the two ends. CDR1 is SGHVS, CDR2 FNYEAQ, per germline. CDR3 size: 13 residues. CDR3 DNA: TGTGCCAGCAGCTTACGACCAGGCACTGAAGCTTTCTTT. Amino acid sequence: CASSLRPGTEAFF. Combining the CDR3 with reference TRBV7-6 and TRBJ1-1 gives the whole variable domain GAGVSQSPRYKVTKRGQDVALRCDPISGHVSLYWYRQALGQGPEFLTYFNYEAQQDKSGLPNDRFSAERPEGSISTLTIQRTEQRDSAMYRCASSLRPGTEAFFGQGTRLTVV.

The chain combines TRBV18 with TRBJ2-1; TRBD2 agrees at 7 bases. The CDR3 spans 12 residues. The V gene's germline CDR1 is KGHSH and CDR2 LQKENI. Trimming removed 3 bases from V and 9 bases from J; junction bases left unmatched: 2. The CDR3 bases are TGTGCCAGCTCACCGACTAGCCCTGAGCAGTTCTTC. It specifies CASSPTSPEQFF.

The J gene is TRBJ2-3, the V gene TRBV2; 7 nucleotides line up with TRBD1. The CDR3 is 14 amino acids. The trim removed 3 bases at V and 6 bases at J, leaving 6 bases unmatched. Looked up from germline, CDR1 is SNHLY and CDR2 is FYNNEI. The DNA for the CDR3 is TGTGCCAGCAGTGATGTGACAGGGACCGATACGCAGTATTTT. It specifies CASSDVTGTDTQYF.

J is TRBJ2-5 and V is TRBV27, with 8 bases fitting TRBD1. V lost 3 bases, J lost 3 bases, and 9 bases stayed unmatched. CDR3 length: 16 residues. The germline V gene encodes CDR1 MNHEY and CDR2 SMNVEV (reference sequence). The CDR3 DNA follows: TGTGCCAGCAGTTTCTCTCCGGACAGGGAAAAAGAGACCCAGTACTTC. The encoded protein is CASSFSPDREKETQYF.

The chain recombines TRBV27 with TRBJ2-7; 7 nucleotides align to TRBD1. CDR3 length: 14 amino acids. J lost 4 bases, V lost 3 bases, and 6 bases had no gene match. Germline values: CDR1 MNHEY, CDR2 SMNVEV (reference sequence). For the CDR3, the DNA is TGTGCCAGCAGTTTTACAGGGGCAGCTTACGAGCAGTACTTC. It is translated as CASSFTGAAYEQYF.

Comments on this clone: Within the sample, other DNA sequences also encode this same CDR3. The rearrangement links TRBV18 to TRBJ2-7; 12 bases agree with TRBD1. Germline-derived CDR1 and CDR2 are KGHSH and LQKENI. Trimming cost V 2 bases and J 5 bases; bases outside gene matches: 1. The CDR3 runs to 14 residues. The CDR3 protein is CASSPGTGGDEQYF. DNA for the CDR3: TGTGCCAGCTCACCAGGGACAGGGGGCGACGAGCAGTACTTC.

CDR3 bases: TGTGCCGGCCAGGGACAATCCTACGGCAATCAGCCCCAGCATTTT. This encodes CAGQGQSYGNQPQHF. The rearrangement uses TRBV28 and TRBJ1-5; perhaps TRBD1 as D (6 bases). Germline CDR1 MDHEN, CDR2 SYDVKM. This CDR3 is 15 amino acids long. With 11 bases removed from V and 2 bases from J, the gap between germline ends came to 19 bases. The full variable domain, completed using reference TRBV28 and TRBJ1-5, is DVKVTQSSRYLVKRTGEKVFLECVQDMDHENMFWYRQDPGLGLRLIYFSYDVKMKEKGDIPEGYSVSREKKERFSLILESASTNQTSMYLCAGQGQSYGNQPQHFGDGTRLSIL.

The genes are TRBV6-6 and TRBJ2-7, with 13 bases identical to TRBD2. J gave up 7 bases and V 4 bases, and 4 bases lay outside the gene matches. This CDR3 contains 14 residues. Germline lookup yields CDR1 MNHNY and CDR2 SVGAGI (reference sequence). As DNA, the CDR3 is TGTGCCAGCAGTTCACTAGCGGGAGGGGAAGAGCAGTACTTC. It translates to CASSSLAGGEEQYF.

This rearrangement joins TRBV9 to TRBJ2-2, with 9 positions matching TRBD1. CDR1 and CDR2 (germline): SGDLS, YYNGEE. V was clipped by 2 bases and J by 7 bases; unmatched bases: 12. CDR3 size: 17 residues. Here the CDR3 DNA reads TGTGCCAGCAGCGTCGATCCGGGACAGGGTTATGTCGGGGAGCTGTTTTTT. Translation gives CASSVDPGQGYVGELFF.

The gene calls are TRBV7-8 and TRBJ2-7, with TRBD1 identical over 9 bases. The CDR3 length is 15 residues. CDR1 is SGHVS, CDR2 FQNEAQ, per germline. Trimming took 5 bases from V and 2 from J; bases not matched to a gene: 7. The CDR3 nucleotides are TGTGCCAGCAGCCCCCGGGACAGGGTTACCTACGAGCAGTACTTC. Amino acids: CASSPRDRVTYEQYF.

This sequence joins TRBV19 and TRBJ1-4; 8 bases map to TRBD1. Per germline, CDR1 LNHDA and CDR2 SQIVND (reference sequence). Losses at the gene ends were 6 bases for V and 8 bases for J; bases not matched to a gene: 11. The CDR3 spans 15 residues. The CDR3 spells CASRDAGGLSEKLFF. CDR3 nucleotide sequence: TGTGCCAGTAGGGATGCAGGGGGCCTATCGGAAAAACTGTTTTTT. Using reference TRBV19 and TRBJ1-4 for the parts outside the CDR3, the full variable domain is DGGITQSPKYLFRKEGQNVTLSCEQNLNHDAMYWYRQDPGQGLRLIYYSQIVNDFQKGDIAEGYSVSREKKESFPLTVTSAQKNPTAFYLCASRDAGGLSEKLFFGSGTQLSVL.